The rows below give T cell receptor beta chains drawn from one sample of a study of T cell changes during pregnancy in multiple sclerosis. Produced via immunoSEQ multiplex PCR; TCRdb's table is partial and in-frame only. The sample holds tens of thousands of clones, 92% seen once. The sample consisted of CD4+ T cells from peripheral blood mononuclear cells, taken in the first trimester of pregnancy. Receptors originate from a female donor with multiple sclerosis, enrolled in a pregnancy study. CDR3s include the opening cysteine and the closing phenylalanine or tryptophan. Fields, in order: D gene, clone size, V gene, J gene, CDR3 protein, CDR3 DNA. The D gene is left open where the match is weak. Where a row states a size, it is once, few, many or the class of an expanded clone; other rows omit it.

>.|.|TRBV5-1|TRBJ2-4
CASSAGLAKNIQYF
TGCGCCAGCTCGGCAGGTCTAGCCAAAAACATTCAGTACTTC
>.|.|TRBV6-1|TRBJ2-7
CASSDLGRGAYEQYF
TGTGCCAGCAGTGATTTGGGCAGGGGGGCCTACGAGCAGTACTTC
>TRBD1|.|TRBV28|TRBJ2-7
CAWGTVNVYEQYF
TGTGCCTGGGGGACAGTGAACGTCTACGAGCAGTACTTC
>TRBD1|.|TRBV15|TRBJ2-1
CATEGQGPYNEQFF
TGTGCCACAGAGGGACAGGGCCCCTACAATGAGCAGTTCTTC
>.|.|TRBV28|TRBJ2-2
CASSPSFLAGELFF
TGTGCCAGCAGTCCTAGCTTTCTGGCCGGGGAGCTGTTTTTT
>.|.|TRBV25-1|TRBJ2-5
CASSDSGTQYF
TGTGCCAGCAGTGACTCCGGGACCCAGTACTTC
>TRBD2|.|TRBV11-3|TRBJ2-2
CASSLGGSAGAGELFF
TGTGCCAGCAGCTTGGGGGGGTCAGCAGGCGCCGGGGAGCTGTTTTTT
>.|.|TRBV5-5|TRBJ1-5
CASSSTQGWGNQPQHF
TGTGCCAGCAGCTCCACACAGGGATGGGGCAATCAGCCCCAGCATTTT
>TRBD2|.|TRBV5-1|TRBJ2-1
CASSFPSGAYNEQFF
TGCGCCAGCAGCTTCCCTAGCGGGGCTTACAATGAGCAGTTCTTC
>TRBD1|.|TRBV2|TRBJ1-3
CARRQGSGNTIYF
TGTGCCAGGAGACAGGGCTCTGGAAACACCATATATTTT
>.|once|TRBV28|TRBJ1-3
CASSLDSGAGNTIYF
TGTGCCAGCAGTTTAGATTCAGGGGCTGGAAACACCATATATTTT
>.|.|TRBV2|TRBJ2-7
CASSEAHPSPVYEQYF
TGTGCCAGCAGTGAAGCCCATCCTAGTCCGGTCTACGAGCAGTACTTC
>TRBD1|.|TRBV27|TRBJ2-2
CASSSLIGTGVAGELFF
TGTGCCAGCAGTTCATTAATCGGGACAGGGGTAGCCGGGGAGCTGTTTTTT
>TRBD1|.|TRBV28|TRBJ1-5
CASRGGGPQHF
TGTGCCAGCCGAGGGGGCGGGCCCCAGCATTTT
>.|once|TRBV19|TRBJ2-1
CASRTTGAGAEQFF
TGTGCCAGTAGGACGACGGGGGCGGGAGCTGAGCAGTTCTTC
>.|once|TRBV6-6|TRBJ2-3
CASSYPETDSTDTQYF
TGTGCCAGCAGTTACCCAGAGACAGATTCCACAGATACGCAGTATTTT
>.|few|TRBV5-1|TRBJ1-1
CASSPNVNTEAFF
TGCGCCAGCAGCCCCAATGTGAACACTGAAGCTTTCTTT
>TRBD2|.|TRBV27|TRBJ2-1
CASSPLLAGGHNEQFF
TGTGCCAGCAGTCCTCTACTAGCGGGAGGACACAATGAGCAGTTCTTC
>.|.|TRBV5-1|TRBJ2-1
CASSSDSSSYNEQFF
TGCGCCAGCAGCTCGGACAGCTCCAGTTACAATGAGCAGTTCTTC
>TRBD1|.|TRBV5-1|TRBJ1-2
CASSLGQGLGGYTF
TGCGCCAGCAGCTTGGGACAGGGATTAGGCGGCTACACCTTC
>.|.|TRBV5-5|TRBJ1-5
CASSLEGSSNQPQHF
TGTGCCAGCAGCTTGGAAGGGAGTAGCAATCAGCCCCAGCATTTT
>TRBD1|.|TRBV6-1|TRBJ2-5
CASALEGQGQETQYF
TGTGCCAGCGCCTTAGAGGGACAGGGCCAAGAGACCCAGTACTTC
>.|.|TRBV28|TRBJ1-3
CASSRAAVLTGNTIYF
TGTGCCAGCAGCAGGGCGGCAGTCCTTACTGGAAACACCATATATTTT
>.|.|TRBV25-1|TRBJ2-2
CASSGLVSGELFF
TGTGCCAGCAGTGGTCTAGTCTCCGGGGAGCTGTTTTTT
>TRBD1|.|TRBV7-9|TRBJ1-2
CASSLMTGEGYTF
TGTGCCAGCAGCTTAATGACAGGGGAAGGCTACACCTTC
>TRBD1|once|TRBV13|TRBJ2-7
CASSSTGQGYEQYF
TGTGCCAGCAGCTCCACGGGACAGGGTTACGAGCAGTACTTC
>TRBD2|.|TRBV7-7|TRBJ2-7
CASSTSGTTKLYF
TGTGCTAGCAGCACATCCGGGACTACCAAACTGTACTTC
>TRBD2|.|TRBV18|TRBJ2-5
CASSPLGVAGLQETQYF
TGTGCCAGCTCACCGCTCGGAGTAGCGGGCCTGCAAGAGACCCAGTACTTC
>TRBD2|.|TRBV7-9|TRBJ2-1
CASIDFGRVSSYNEQFF
TGTGCCAGCATCGATTTCGGGAGGGTCAGCTCCTACAATGAGCAGTTCTTC
>.|once|TRBV27|TRBJ1-5
CASRKTEYSNQPQHF
TGTGCCAGCAGGAAGACGGAGTATAGCAATCAGCCCCAGCATTTT
>.|.|TRBV14|TRBJ2-4
CASSPLGNIQYF
TGTGCCAGCAGCCCACTAGGAAACATTCAGTACTTC
>TRBD2|.|TRBV7-6|TRBJ2-1
CASSALAGKNNEQFF
TGTGCCAGCAGCGCCCTAGCGGGCAAAAACAATGAGCAGTTCTTC
>.|.|TRBV30|TRBJ1-2
CAWTPDGYTF
TGTGCCTGGACCCCCGATGGCTACACCTTC
>.|.|TRBV6-5|TRBJ1-1
CASSYRGVSNTEAFF
TGTGCCAGCAGTTACCGGGGGGTCTCGAACACTGAAGCTTTCTTT
>TRBD1|.|TRBV5-5|TRBJ1-3
CASSVTGTGVGNTIYF
TGTGCCAGCAGCGTAACCGGGACAGGGGTCGGAAACACCATATATTTT
>.|.|TRBV6-5|TRBJ2-7
CASSLYAEYEQYF
TGTGCCAGCAGCCTATATGCCGAATACGAGCAGTACTTC
>.|.|TRBV27|TRBJ2-7
CASSRVMGSSYEQYF
TGTGCCAGCAGTCGGGTAATGGGGAGCTCCTACGAGCAGTACTTC
>.|once|TRBV4-3|TRBJ1-5
CASSQDQAGHQPQHF
TGCGCCAGCAGCCAAGATCAGGCAGGGCATCAGCCCCAGCATTTT
>TRBD2|.|TRBV7-2|TRBJ2-1
CASSFSGSPGEQFF
TGTGCCAGCAGCTTTAGCGGGAGTCCAGGTGAGCAGTTCTTC
>.|once|TRBV6-1|TRBJ2-3
CASKRDIDSTDTQYF
TGTGCCAGCAAAAGGGACATCGACAGCACAGATACGCAGTATTTT
>TRBD2|.|TRBV6-5|TRBJ2-3
CASSYSIGGGPDTQYF
TGTGCCAGCAGTTACTCGATCGGGGGGGGCCCAGATACGCAGTATTTT
>TRBD1|once|TRBV11-2|TRBJ1-2
CASSLAQGVEGYTF
TGTGCCAGCAGCTTAGCCCAGGGGGTCGAGGGCTACACCTTC
>TRBD1|.|TRBV5-5|TRBJ1-5
CASSSGQGSGNQPQHF
TGTGCCAGCAGCTCGGGACAGGGGAGTGGTAATCAGCCCCAGCATTTT
>TRBD1|.|TRBV30|TRBJ1-5
CAWSPGQGYQPQHF
TGTGCCTGGAGCCCGGGACAGGGATATCAGCCCCAGCATTTT
>.|.|TRBV28|TRBJ2-3
CASRPQGTDTQYF
TGTGCCAGCAGACCCCAGGGGACAGATACGCAGTATTTT
>.|.|TRBV28|TRBJ1-1
CASGPHRENTEAFF
TGTGCCAGCGGCCCCCACAGGGAGAACACTGAAGCTTTCTTT
>TRBD1|.|TRBV19|TRBJ1-2
CASSEGTVSYGYTF
TGTGCCAGTAGTGAAGGGACAGTAAGCTATGGCTACACCTTC
>.|.|TRBV5-1|TRBJ2-7
CATSDLQGNEQYF
TGCGCCACCAGTGACTTACAAGGCAACGAGCAGTACTTC
>.|once|TRBV29-1|TRBJ2-7
CSVETLRDSYEQYF
TGCAGCGTTGAAACCCTGCGGGACTCCTACGAGCAGTACTTC
>TRBD1|.|TRBV27|TRBJ1-2
CASSLSPGQSYGYTF
TGTGCCAGCAGTTTAAGCCCGGGACAGAGTTATGGCTACACCTTC